Below are 15 T cell receptor beta chains sequenced from a single sample in a study of blood T cell repertoires in COVID-19. Data came from immunoSEQ multiplex PCR; TCRdb stores just in-frame clones and leaves some out. The sample consists of about 74,000 clones, roughly nine tenths of them appearing once. What was sequenced was peripheral blood. The receptors come from a man aged 45-60 years with acute or convalescent COVID-19.

This chain links TRBV6-6 with TRBJ2-7; 9 bases are a match to TRBD1. Trimming removed 6 bases from V and 2 bases from J; junction bases left unmatched: 8. The germline CDR1 and CDR2 sequences are MNHNY and SVGAGI (reference sequence). This CDR3 has 15 residues. The CDR3: CASRPTGTGTYEQYF. In DNA form, the CDR3 reads TGTGCCAGCAGGCCTACCGGGACAGGGACCTACGAGCAGTACTTC.

The genes are TRBV12-3 or TRBV12-4 and TRBJ1-5; 7 bases are shared with TRBD1. CDR3 size: 13 residues. V gave up 6 bases and J gave up 6 bases; unmatched junction bases: 5. The CDR3 nucleotides are TGTGCCAGCAGCACGACAGGGCGTCAGCCCCAGCATTTT. This encodes CASSTTGRQPQHF.

The chain uses TRBV3-1 (or the pseudogene TRBV3-2) and TRBJ2-1; D is unclear. Trimming removed 1 base from V and 6 bases from J, with 7 bases in between. CDR1 and CDR2 (germline): LGHDT, YNNKEL (reference sequence). The CDR3 runs to 13 residues. For the CDR3, the DNA is TGTGCCAGCAGCCAAGCATCATTCAATGAGCAGTTCTTC. This translates into CASSQASFNEQFF.

This clone was counted between two and nine times. Here the CDR3 DNA reads TGCGCCAGCAGCCTTCGACAGGGGGGCACCTACGAGCAGTACGTC. This codes for CASSLRQGGTYEQYV. The chain couples TRBV4-1 to TRBJ2-7, with 9 bases identical to TRBD1. V shed 4 bases, J shed 2 bases, and the junction held 6 bases outside the gene matches. Germline CDR1 reads MGHRA; CDR2 reads YSYEKL. The CDR3 is 15 residues long.

This chain uses TRBV4-1 with TRBJ1-2; a possible D gene is TRBD1 (6 bases). This CDR3 is built from 14 residues. Trimming stripped 3 bases from V and 6 bases from J, with 14 bases between. Germline V gene sequence: CDR1 MGHRA, CDR2 YSYEKL. The DNA for the CDR3 is TGCGCCAGCAGCCAGGCTACAGGGTTTGATGGCTACACCTTC. Residues: CASSQATGFDGYTF.

The chain uses TRBV19 and TRBJ1-2, with D possibly matching TRBD1 (5 bases). V was shortened by 7 bases and J by 4 bases, with 13 bases between the two germline ends. The germline gives CDR1 LNHDA, CDR2 SQIVND (reference sequence). The CDR3 is 13 residues long. The CDR3 DNA reads as TGTGCCAGTAAGGACACAGGCAGCTATGGCTACACCTTC. It encodes CASKDTGSYGYTF.

The chain carries TRBV7-3 and TRBJ1-1; no definite D call. This CDR3 is 15 amino acids long. Trimming shortened V by 0 bases and J by 4 bases, and 12 bases separated the two germline ends. Germline V CDR1 and CDR2: SGHTA, FQGTGA. This CDR3 reads CASSLTEVGGTEAFF. CDR3 bases: TGTGCCAGCAGCTTAACAGAAGTGGGAGGCACTGAAGCTTTCTTT.

This clone occurred a few times. The chain recombines TRBV6-6 with TRBJ1-1; the D is unclear. The germline V and J ends were trimmed by 5 bases and 2 bases, with 9 bases remaining between them. Germline V gives CDR1 MNHNY, CDR2 SVGAGI (reference sequence). The CDR3 loop spans 13 amino acids. The CDR3 reads CASSVSLNTEAFF. CDR3 bases: TGTGCCAGCAGTGTATCGTTAAACACTGAAGCTTTCTTT.

This clone has a handful of counts. V gene TRBV10-3 combines with J gene TRBJ1-2; D gene ambiguous. In germline, CDR1 is ENHRY, CDR2 SYGVKD. V gave up 0 bases and J gave up 4 bases, with 12 bases separating them. The CDR3 consists of 15 residues. CDR3 amino acids: CAISESNEGTYGYTF. The CDR3 nucleotides are TGTGCCATCAGTGAGTCAAACGAGGGCACCTATGGCTACACCTTC.

The chain is built from TRBV7-9 and TRBJ2-6; D remains unclear. This CDR3 is built from 16 residues. Per the germline V gene, CDR1 is SEHNR and CDR2 is FQNEAQ (reference sequence). The ends were cut back, 3 bases at V and 0 bases at J, with 9 bases in the middle. The CDR3 bases are TGTGCCAGCAGCTTGGAGCTCCTCTCTGGGGCCAACGTCCTGACTTTC. Residues: CASSLELLSGANVLTF.

The chain carries TRBV4-1 and TRBJ1-2, with no clear D. Germline values: CDR1 MGHRA, CDR2 YSYEKL. The V end lost 1 base, the J end lost 0 bases, and 12 bases lay between the germline ends. This CDR3 is 16 amino acids long. DNA for the CDR3: TGCGCCAGCAGCCAAGGGCTACAGACCTCTAACTATGGCTACACCTTC. Translation: CASSQGLQTSNYGYTF.

The chain uses TRBV6-5 and TRBJ1-6; D might be TRBD1 (6 bases). The germline V gene has CDR1 MNHEY and CDR2 SVGAGI. V was shortened by 7 bases and J by 6 bases, with 13 bases between the two germline ends. The CDR3 totals 14 residues. The CDR3 DNA reads TGTGCCAGCACCCGGACAGTAGTTAATTCACCCCTCCACTTT. Encoded protein: CASTRTVVNSPLHF.

The V call is TRBV7-9, the J call TRBJ1-2; possible D gene TRBD1, 6 bases. Germline V lookup: CDR1 SEHNR, CDR2 FQNEAQ (reference sequence). The CDR3 spans 17 residues. V shed 5 bases and J shed 2 bases, with 21 bases lying between them. This CDR3 is CASSGGGGAYTNYGYTF. Here the CDR3 DNA reads TGTGCCAGCAGCGGAGGAGGGGGGGCCTACACCAACTATGGCTACACCTTC.

The CDR3 region is CASSWPGAEVTQYF. CDR3 DNA: TGTGCCAGCAGCTGGCCGGGAGCTGAGGTGACCCAGTACTTC. The rearrangement uses TRBV7-2 and TRBJ2-5; D is possibly TRBD2 (6 bases). This CDR3 has 14 amino acids. Looked up from germline, CDR1 is SGHTA and CDR2 is FQGNSA. V was clipped by 4 bases and J by 7 bases, with 16 bases between them.

The chain couples TRBV5-1 to TRBJ1-4; maybe TRBD1 (5 bases). The CDR3 runs 15 residues. The V end lost 1 base, the J end lost 5 bases, and 12 bases lay between the germline ends. Germline values: CDR1 SGHRS, CDR2 YFSETQ. The CDR3 bases are TGCGCCAGCAGCTTGTCGCCAGGGTCGAATGAAAAACTGTTTTTT. This encodes CASSLSPGSNEKLFF.